A single sample gave rise to the 3 T cell receptor beta chains below, sequenced in a study of T-cell memory formation after mild COVID-19. TCRdb called the 5' RACE reads again in MiXCR, with one record for every CDR3 protein. The sample lists 85,000 to 130,000 distinct CDR3 sequences; about an eighth were seen once. Sequencing was done on a sample of PBMCs or a T cell subset sorted from them (not recorded which). The receptors stem from an adult woman who had mild COVID-19 (a few samples of this study predate the infection). Cell type and time point are not known.

V usage is TRBV4-1 and J usage is TRBJ1-2; 8 bases map to TRBD1. CDR1 is MGHRA and CDR2 is YSYEKL in the germline V gene. The CDR3 loop spans 13 amino acids. Losses at the gene ends were 5 bases for V and 5 bases for J; bases not matched to a gene: 4. The CDR3 DNA follows: TGCGCCAGCAGCTATGGACAGGGTTATGGCTACACCTTC. Protein: CASSYGQGYGYTF.

The chain combines TRBV2 with TRBJ2-7, with D uncertain. V was pared by 3 bases and J by 3 bases, with 12 bases between. This CDR3 is 14 amino acids long. Per the germline V gene, CDR1 is SNHLY and CDR2 is FYNNEI. CDR3 bases: TGTGCCAGCAGTGACGGGCAGATATACTACGAGCAGTACTTC. It encodes CASSDGQIYYEQYF.

This clonotype was recorded a few times. This rearrangement joins TRBV19 to TRBJ2-1, with D perhaps assigned TRBD1 or TRBD2 (5 bases each). Per germline, CDR1 LNHDA and CDR2 SQIVND (reference sequence). The CDR3 spans 13 residues. Trimming took off 1 base at V and 10 bases at J, with 11 bases between the two ends. CDR3 amino acids: CASSIVGGEEQFF. In DNA form, the CDR3 reads TGTGCCAGTAGTATAGTTGGGGGTGAAGAGCAGTTCTTC.